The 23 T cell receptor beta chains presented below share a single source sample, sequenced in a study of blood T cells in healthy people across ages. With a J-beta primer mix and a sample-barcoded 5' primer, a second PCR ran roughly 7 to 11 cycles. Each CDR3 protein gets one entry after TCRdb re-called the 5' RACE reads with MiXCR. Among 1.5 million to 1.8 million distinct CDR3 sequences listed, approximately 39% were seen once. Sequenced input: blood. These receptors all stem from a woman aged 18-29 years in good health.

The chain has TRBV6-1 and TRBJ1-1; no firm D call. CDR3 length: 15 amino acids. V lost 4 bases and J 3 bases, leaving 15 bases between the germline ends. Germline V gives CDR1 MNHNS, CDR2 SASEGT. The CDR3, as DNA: TGTGCCAGCAGTGCCGGCGGTTGGAGGGACACTGAAGCTTTCTTT. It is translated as CASSAGGWRDTEAFF.

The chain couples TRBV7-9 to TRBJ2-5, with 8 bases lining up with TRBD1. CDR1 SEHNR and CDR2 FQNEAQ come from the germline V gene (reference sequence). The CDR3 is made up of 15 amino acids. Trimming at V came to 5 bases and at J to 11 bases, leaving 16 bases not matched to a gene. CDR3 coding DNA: TGTGCCAGCAGCGCCCAGGGGGCCAGTTATCATGAGCAGTACTTC. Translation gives CASSAQGASYHEQYF.

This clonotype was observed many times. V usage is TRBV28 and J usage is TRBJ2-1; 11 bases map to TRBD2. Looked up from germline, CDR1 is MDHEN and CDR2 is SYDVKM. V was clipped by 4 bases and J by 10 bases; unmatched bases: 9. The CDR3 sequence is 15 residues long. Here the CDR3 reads CASSSQLAGAQEQFF. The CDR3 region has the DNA TGTGCCAGCAGTTCTCAACTAGCGGGAGCGCAGGAGCAGTTCTTC.

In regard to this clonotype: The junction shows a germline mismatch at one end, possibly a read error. The CDR3 loop is CSVEGGDTGELFF. CDR3 DNA: TGCAGCGTAGAAGGAGGGGACACCGGGGAGCTGTTTTTT. The chain has TRBV29-1 and TRBJ2-2; perhaps TRBD2 as D (6 bases). Germline V CDR1 and CDR2: SQVTM, ANQGSEA. This CDR3 is built from 13 residues.

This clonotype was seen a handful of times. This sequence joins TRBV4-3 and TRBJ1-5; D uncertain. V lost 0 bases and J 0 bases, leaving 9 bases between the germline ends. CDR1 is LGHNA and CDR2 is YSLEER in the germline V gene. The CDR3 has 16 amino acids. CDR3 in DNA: TGCGCCAGCAGCCAAGAATTAGGCTATAGCAATCAGCCCCAGCATTTT. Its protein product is CASSQELGYSNQPQHF.

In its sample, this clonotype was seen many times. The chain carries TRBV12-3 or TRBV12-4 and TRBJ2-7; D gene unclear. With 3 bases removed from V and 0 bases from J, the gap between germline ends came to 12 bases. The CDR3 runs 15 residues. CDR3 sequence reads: CASSLDGASSYEQYF. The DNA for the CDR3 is TGTGCCAGCAGTTTGGACGGTGCCAGCTCCTACGAGCAGTACTTC.

CDR3 loop: CAWSLSSGYNEQFF. The DNA for the CDR3 is TGTGCCTGGAGTCTCTCCAGCGGTTACAATGAGCAGTTCTTC. The rearrangement joins TRBV30 to TRBJ2-1; possible D gene TRBD2, 5 bases. The germline V gene has CDR1 GTSNPN and CDR2 SVGIG (reference sequence). The CDR3 is 14 amino acids. Trimming shortened V by 2 bases and J by 4 bases, and 12 bases separated the two germline ends. Full variable domain (remainder filled in from reference TRBV30 and TRBJ2-1): SQTIHQWPATLVQPVGSPLSLECTVEGTSNPNLYWYRQAAGRGLQLLFYSVGIGQISSEVPQNLSASRPQDRQFILSSKKLLLSDSGFYLCAWSLSSGYNEQFFGPGTRLTVL.

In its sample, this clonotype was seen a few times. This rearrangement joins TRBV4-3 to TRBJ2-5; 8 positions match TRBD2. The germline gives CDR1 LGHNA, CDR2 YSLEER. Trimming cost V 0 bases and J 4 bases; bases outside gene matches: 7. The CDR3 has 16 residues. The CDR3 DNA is TGCGCCAGCAGCCAAGAAGCGAGTAGCGGGGCAGAGACCCAGTACTTC. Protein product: CASSQEASSGAETQYF.

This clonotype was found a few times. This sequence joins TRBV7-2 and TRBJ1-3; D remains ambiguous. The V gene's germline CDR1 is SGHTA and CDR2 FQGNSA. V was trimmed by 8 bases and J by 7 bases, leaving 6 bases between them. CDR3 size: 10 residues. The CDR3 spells CASGYNTIYF. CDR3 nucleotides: TGTGCCAGCGGATACAACACCATATATTTT. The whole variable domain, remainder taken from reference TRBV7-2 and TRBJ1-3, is GAGVSQSPSNKVTEKGKDVELRCDPISGHTALYWYRQSLGQGLEFLIYFQGNSAPDKSGLPSDRFSAERTGGSVSTLTIQRTQQEDSAVYLCASGYNTIYFGEGSWLTVV.

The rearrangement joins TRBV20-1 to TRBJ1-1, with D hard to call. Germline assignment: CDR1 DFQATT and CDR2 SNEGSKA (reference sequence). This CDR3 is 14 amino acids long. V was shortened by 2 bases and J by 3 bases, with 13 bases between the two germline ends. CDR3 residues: CSARTPDGYTEAFF. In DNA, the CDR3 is TGCAGTGCTAGAACCCCGGACGGTTACACTGAAGCTTTCTTT.

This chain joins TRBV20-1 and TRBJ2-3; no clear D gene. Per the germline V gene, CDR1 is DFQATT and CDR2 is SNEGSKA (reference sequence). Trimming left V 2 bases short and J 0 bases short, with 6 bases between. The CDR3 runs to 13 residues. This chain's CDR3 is CSARMFSTDTQYF. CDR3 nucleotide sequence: TGCAGTGCTAGAATGTTCAGCACAGATACGCAGTATTTT.

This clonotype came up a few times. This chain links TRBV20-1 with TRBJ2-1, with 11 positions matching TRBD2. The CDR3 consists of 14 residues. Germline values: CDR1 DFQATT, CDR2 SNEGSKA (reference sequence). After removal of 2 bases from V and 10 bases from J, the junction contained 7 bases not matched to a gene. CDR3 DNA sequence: TGCAGTGCTAGAAGGCTAGCGGGGGGATACGAGCAGTTCTTC. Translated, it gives CSARRLAGGYEQFF.

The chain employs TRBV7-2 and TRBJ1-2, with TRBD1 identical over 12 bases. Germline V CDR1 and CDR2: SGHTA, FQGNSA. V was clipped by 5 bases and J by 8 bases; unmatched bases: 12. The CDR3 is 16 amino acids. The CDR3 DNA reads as TGTGCCAGCAGCCGAAACGCCGGGACAGGGGGCAGAGGCTACACCTTC. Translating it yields CASSRNAGTGGRGYTF.

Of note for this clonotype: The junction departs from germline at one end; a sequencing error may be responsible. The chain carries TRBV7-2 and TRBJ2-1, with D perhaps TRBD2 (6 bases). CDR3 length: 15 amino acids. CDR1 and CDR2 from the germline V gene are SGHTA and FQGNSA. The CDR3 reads CASSLIGSGYIEQFF. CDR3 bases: TGTGCCAGCAGCTTAATCGGGAGCGGTTACATTGAGCAGTTCTTC.

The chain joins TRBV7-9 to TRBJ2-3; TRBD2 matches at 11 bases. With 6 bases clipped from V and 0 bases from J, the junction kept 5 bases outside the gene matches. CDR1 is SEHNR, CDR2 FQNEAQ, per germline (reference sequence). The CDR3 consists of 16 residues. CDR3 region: CASRLTSGASTDTQYF. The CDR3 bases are TGTGCCAGCAGATTGACTAGCGGGGCTAGCACAGATACGCAGTATTTT.

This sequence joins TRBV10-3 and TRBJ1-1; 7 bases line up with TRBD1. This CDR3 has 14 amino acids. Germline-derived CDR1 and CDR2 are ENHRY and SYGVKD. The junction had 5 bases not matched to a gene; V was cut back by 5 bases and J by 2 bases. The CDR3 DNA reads TGTGCCATCAGTCCAGACAGGGACAACACTGAAGCTTTCTTT. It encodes CAISPDRDNTEAFF.

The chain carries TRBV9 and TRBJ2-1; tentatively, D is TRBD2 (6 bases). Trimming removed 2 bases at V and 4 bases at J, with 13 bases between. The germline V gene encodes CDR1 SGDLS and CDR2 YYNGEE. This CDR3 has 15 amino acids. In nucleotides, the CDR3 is TGTGCCAGCAGCGTCCGCGGGACTGGGTACAATGAGCAGTTCTTC. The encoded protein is CASSVRGTGYNEQFF.

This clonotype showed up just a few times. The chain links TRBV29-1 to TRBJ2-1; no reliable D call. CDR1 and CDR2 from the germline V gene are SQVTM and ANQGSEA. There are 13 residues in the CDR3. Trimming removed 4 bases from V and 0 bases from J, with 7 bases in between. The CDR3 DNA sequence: TGCAGCGTTGTGAAGAGCTCCTACAATGAGCAGTTCTTC. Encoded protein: CSVVKSSYNEQFF.

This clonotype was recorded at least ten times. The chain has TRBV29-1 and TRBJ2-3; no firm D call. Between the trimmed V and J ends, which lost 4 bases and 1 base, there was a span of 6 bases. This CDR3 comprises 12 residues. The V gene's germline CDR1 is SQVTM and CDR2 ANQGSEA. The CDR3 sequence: CSVAAGTDTQYF. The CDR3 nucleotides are TGCAGCGTTGCCGCGGGCACAGATACGCAGTATTTT.

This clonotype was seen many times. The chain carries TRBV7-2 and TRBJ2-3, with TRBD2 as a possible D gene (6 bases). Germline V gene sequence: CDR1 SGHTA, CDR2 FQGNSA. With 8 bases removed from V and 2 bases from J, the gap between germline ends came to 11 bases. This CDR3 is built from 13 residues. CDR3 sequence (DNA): TGTGCCAGCGGCCGGCGGGACACAGATACGCAGTATTTT. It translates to CASGRRDTDTQYF.

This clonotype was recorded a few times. CDR3 region: CASSLQGVFTDTQYF. The DNA for the CDR3 is TGTGCCAGCAGTCTCCAAGGGGTTTTCACAGATACGCAGTATTTT. The chain has TRBV28 and TRBJ2-3; a possible D gene is TRBD1 (5 bases). Trimming left V 5 bases short and J 2 bases short, with 14 bases between. The CDR3 has 15 amino acids. CDR1 and CDR2 (germline): MDHEN, SYDVKM.

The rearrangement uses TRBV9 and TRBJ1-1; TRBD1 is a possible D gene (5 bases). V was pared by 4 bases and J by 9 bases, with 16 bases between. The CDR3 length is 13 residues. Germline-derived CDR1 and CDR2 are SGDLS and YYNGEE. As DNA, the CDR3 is TGTGCCAGCAGCCCACTCGGGGGATTAAAAGCTTTCTTT. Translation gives CASSPLGGLKAFF. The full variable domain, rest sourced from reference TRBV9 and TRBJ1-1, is DSGVTQTPKHLITATGQRVTLRCSPRSGDLSVYWYQQSLDQGLQFLIQYYNGEERAKGNILERFSAQQFPDLHSELNLSSLELGDSALYFCASSPLGGLKAFFGQGTRLTVV.

The CDR3 protein is CASGLVEYGNEKLFF. CDR3 nucleotides: TGTGCTAGTGGTTTGGTAGAGTACGGTAATGAAAAACTGTTTTTT. The V gene is TRBV12-5, the J gene TRBJ1-4, with D unclear. The CDR3 has 15 residues. Trimming took 0 bases from V and 4 from J, leaving 9 bases between them. Per the germline V gene, CDR1 is LGHNT and CDR2 is FRNRAP.